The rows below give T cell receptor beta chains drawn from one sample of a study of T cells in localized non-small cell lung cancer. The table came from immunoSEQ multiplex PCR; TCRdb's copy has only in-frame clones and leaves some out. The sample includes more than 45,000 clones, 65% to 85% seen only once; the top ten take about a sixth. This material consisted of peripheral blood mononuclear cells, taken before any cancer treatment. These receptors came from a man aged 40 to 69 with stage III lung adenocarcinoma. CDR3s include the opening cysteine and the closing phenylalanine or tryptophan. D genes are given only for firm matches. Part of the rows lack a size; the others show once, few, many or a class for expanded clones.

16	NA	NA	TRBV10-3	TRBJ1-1	TGTGCCATCAGTGGGGGAACCTTGGGATTGGACACTGAAGCTTTCTTT	CAISGGTLGLDTEAFF
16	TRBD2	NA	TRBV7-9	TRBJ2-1	TGTGCCAGCAGTTTCCTTCGAGCGGGATATGGAAATGAGCAGTTCTTC	CASSFLRAGYGNEQFF
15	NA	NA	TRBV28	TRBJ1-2	TGTGCCAGCAGTTTGGTAAGGGAGAGTAACTATGGCTACACCTTC	CASSLVRESNYGYTF
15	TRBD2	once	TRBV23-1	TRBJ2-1	TGCGCCAGCAGTCAATCCCTAGCGGGAGGAGGAGAGCAGTTCTTC	CASSQSLAGGGEQFF
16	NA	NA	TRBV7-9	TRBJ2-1	TGTGCCAGTGGACTGCCGCCGGAATTGGCCTACAATGAGCAGTTCTTC	CASGLPPELAYNEQFF
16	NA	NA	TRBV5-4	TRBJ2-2	TGTGCCAGCAGCTTGGAGCAGGGGATAAACACCGGGGAGCTGTTTTTT	CASSLEQGINTGELFF
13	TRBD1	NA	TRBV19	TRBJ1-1	TGTGCCAGTAGGGAGATAGACAGGGGTGAAGCTTTCTTT	CASREIDRGEAFF
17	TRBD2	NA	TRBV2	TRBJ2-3	TGTGCCAGCAGTGGAGGACTAGCGGGGGGGAAACCAGATACGCAGTATTTT	CASSGGLAGGKPDTQYF
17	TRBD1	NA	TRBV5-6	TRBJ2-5	TGTGCCAGCAGCTTGGGGGTTGGACAGGGAAGTCGAGAGACCCAGTACTTC	CASSLGVGQGSRETQYF
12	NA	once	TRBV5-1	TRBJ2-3	TGCGCCAGCAGCTTGGAGGGAGATACGCAGTATTTT	CASSLEGDTQYF
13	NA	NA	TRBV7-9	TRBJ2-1	TGTGCCAGCAGCTTAGAGGCGGTCCATGAGCAGTTCTTC	CASSLEAVHEQFF
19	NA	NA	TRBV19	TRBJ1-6	TGTGCCAGTGGTGTTCGGGGCTTCCAGGTTAGCTCCTATAATTCACCCCTCCACTTT	CASGVRGFQVSSYNSPLHF
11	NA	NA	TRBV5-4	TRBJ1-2	TGTGCCAGCAGCTTCAGGGACGGCTACACCTTC	CASSFRDGYTF
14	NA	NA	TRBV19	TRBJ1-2	TGTGCCAGTAGTATGAAAGGGCCGGTCTATGGCTACACCTTC	CASSMKGPVYGYTF
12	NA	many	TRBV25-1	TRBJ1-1	TGTGCCAGCAGTGCCTCTAGCACTGAAGCTTTCTTT	CASSASSTEAFF
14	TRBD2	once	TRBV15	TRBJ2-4	TGTGCCACCAGCAGTGGGACTATTAAAAACATTCAGTACTTC	CATSSGTIKNIQYF
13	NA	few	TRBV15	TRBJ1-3	TGTGCCACCAGCAGAGATCTTCAGGACACCATATATTTT	CATSRDLQDTIYF
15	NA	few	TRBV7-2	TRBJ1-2	TGTGCCAGCAGCTTAGAGTCCCATCCATTCTATGGCTACACCTTC	CASSLESHPFYGYTF
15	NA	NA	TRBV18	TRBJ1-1	TGTGCCAGCTCACCAAGTACCGGGGGTGGAGGTGAAGCTTTCTTT	CASSPSTGGGGEAFF
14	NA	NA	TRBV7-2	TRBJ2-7	TGTGCCAGCAACTACAGGGAGGGGTCCTACGAGCAGTACTTC	CASNYREGSYEQYF
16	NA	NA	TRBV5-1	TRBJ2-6	TGCGCCAGCAGCTTGGAGACGGGGGCGGGGGCCAACGTCCTGACTTTC	CASSLETGAGANVLTF
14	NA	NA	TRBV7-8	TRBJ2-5	TGTGCCAGCAGCCCCTTGTATACCCAAGAGACCCAGTACTTC	CASSPLYTQETQYF
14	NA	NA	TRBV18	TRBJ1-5	TGTGCCAGCTCGATCGGAGGGTCAAACCAGCCCCAGCATTTT	CASSIGGSNQPQHF
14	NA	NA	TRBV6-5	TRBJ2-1	TGTGCCAGCAGTTACCTAAGAGGGGTCAATGAGCAGTTCTTC	CASSYLRGVNEQFF
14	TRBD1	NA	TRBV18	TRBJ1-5	TGTGCCAGCTCACTTCGACAGGGGAATCAGCCCCAGCATTTT	CASSLRQGNQPQHF
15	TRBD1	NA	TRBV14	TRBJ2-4	TGTGCCAGCAGCCAAGATTGGGGACAGGGTGGCATTCAGTACTTC	CASSQDWGQGGIQYF
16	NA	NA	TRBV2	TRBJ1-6	TGTGCCAGCAGTGAAGAACTGCCTTCCTATAATTCACCCCTCCACTTT	CASSEELPSYNSPLHF
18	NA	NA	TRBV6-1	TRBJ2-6	TGTGCCAGCAGTGAAAACGGCCCGGCGGCCTCTGGGGCCAACGTCCTGACTTTC	CASSENGPAASGANVLTF
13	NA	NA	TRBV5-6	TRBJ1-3	TGTGCCAGCAGCTTCAATTTGGCAGCTTCCATATATTTT	CASSFNLAASIYF
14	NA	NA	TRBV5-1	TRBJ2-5	TGCGCCAGCAGCTTGGGGTTAGGTCAAGAGACCCAGTACTTC	CASSLGLGQETQYF
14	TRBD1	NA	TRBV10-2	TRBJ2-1	TGCGCCAGCAGTGACTCCGGGACAGACATAGAGCAGTTCTTC	CASSDSGTDIEQFF